Shown below are 8 T cell receptor beta chains from a single sample sequenced in a study of T cells in localized non-small cell lung cancer. Generated by immunoSEQ multiplex PCR, the TCRdb table keeps only in-frame clones and is missing some. The table has roughly 30,000 clones, 80% to 90% seen once. The sample here was peripheral blood, taken before any cancer treatment. These receptors all stem from a woman aged 18 to 55 with stage I lung adenocarcinoma.

CDR3 in DNA: TGTGCCAGTACCCGGGACCGCAGCTCCTACGAGCAGTACTTC. Its protein is CASTRDRSSYEQYF. This chain joins TRBV19 and TRBJ2-7; TRBD1 or TRBD2 may be the D gene (5 bases each). Per the germline V gene, CDR1 is LNHDA and CDR2 is SQIVND (reference sequence). The CDR3 extends over 14 amino acids. Trimming removed 7 bases from V and 0 bases from J, with 13 bases in between.

In DNA, the CDR3 is TGTGCCAGCAGCTTGTTGGACAGCTACCCCTATGGCTACACCTTC. Residues: CASSLLDSYPYGYTF. The gene calls are TRBV5-6 and TRBJ1-2, with D possibly being TRBD1 (6 bases). The CDR3 loop spans 15 amino acids. Germline values: CDR1 SGHDT, CDR2 YYEEEE. Trimming removed 1 base from V and 4 bases from J, with 14 bases in between. The complete variable domain, with remaining parts taken from reference TRBV5-6 and TRBJ1-2, reads DAGVTQSPTHLIKTRGQQVTLRCSPKSGHDTVSWYQQALGQGPQFIFQYYEEEERQRGNFPDRFSGHQFPNYSSELNVNALLLGDSALYLCASSLLDSYPYGYTFGSGTRLTVV.

The gene calls are TRBV19 and TRBJ1-2, with D unclear. CDR1 and CDR2 (germline): LNHDA, SQIVND (reference sequence). V was trimmed by 7 bases and J by 0 bases, leaving 15 bases between them. CDR3 length: 15 residues. CDR3 nucleotides: TGTGCCAGTACCAAAAAGACATCCGCTAACTATGGCTACACCTTC. This sequence encodes CASTKKTSANYGYTF.

This chain links TRBV7-8 with TRBJ2-2; no firm D call. Germline assignment: CDR1 SGHVS and CDR2 FQNEAQ. The ends were cut back, 4 bases at V and 6 bases at J, with 15 bases in the middle. The CDR3 is 15 amino acids. The CDR3 here is CASSYPWDAPGELFF. DNA of the CDR3: TGTGCCAGCAGCTATCCTTGGGATGCCCCCGGGGAGCTGTTTTTT. The full variable domain, in which reference TRBV7-8 and TRBJ2-2 provide the parts outside the CDR3, is GAGVSQSPRYKVAKRGQDVALRCDPISGHVSLFWYQQALGQGPEFLTYFQNEAQLDKSGLPSDRFFAERPEGSVSTLKIQRTQQEDSAVYLCASSYPWDAPGELFFGEGSRLTVL.

This chain connects TRBV11-2 to TRBJ2-7, with D perhaps matching TRBD2 (5 bases). CDR3 size: 15 residues. Trimming pared 1 base from V and 6 bases from J, leaving 16 bases between. Looked up from germline, CDR1 is SGHAT and CDR2 is FQNNGV. CDR3 amino acids: CASSLVASNLGEQYF. In DNA form, the CDR3 reads TGTGCCAGCAGCTTAGTTGCTAGCAATCTGGGCGAGCAGTACTTC.

This clone has a single count. The chain has TRBV7-3 and TRBJ2-3; D might be TRBD1 or TRBD2, each matching 5 bases. This CDR3 region has 14 residues. Deletions cut 1 base from V and 1 base from J, with 6 bases between. Looked up from germline, CDR1 is SGHTA and CDR2 is FQGTGA. This chain's CDR3 is CASSLMGGTDTQYF. In DNA, the CDR3 is TGTGCCAGCAGCTTAATGGGGGGCACAGATACGCAGTATTTT.

The chain is built from TRBV7-9 and TRBJ1-4; TRBD1 agrees at 7 bases. The CDR3 sequence is 13 residues long. Germline V gene sequence: CDR1 SEHNR, CDR2 FQNEAQ (reference sequence). The trim removed 7 bases at V and 8 bases at J, leaving 7 bases unmatched. Written as DNA, the CDR3 is TGTGCCAGCACCACCGACAGGGACGAAAAACTGTTTTTT. It is translated as CASTTDRDEKLFF.

The chain couples TRBV20-1 to TRBJ2-7; D ambiguous. The V and J ends lost 5 bases and 7 bases respectively, with 9 bases between them. This CDR3 contains 10 residues. Germline CDR1 and CDR2: DFQATT and SNEGSKA (reference sequence). The CDR3 spells CSAPDEEQYF. CDR3 coding DNA: TGCAGTGCTCCCGACGAGGAGCAGTACTTC.